Listed here are 13 T cell receptor beta chains from one sample, sequenced in a study of blood T cells in healthy people across ages (dated by TCRdb to the mid-2010s). Library generation was performed with 5' RACE. Sequenced on an Illumina HiSeq 2500. The second PCR ran for about 6 to 11 cycles and used a J-beta primer mix along with a sample-barcoded 5' primer. Starting from the raw public reads, TCRdb applied fastp trimming at Q25, assembled clones with MiXCR and retained in-frame beta chains. All rows with the same CDR3 protein become a single entry with the most common DNA and genes. A total of about 620,000 distinct CDR3 sequences appear in this sample, over 40% of them only once. The top ten clonotypes cover roughly 14% of the sample. Sequences were obtained from blood. The receptors stem from a woman aged 80 or over in good health.

Concerning this clonotype: A much larger clone lies one base from this, so it may be a read error. This sequence joins TRBV6-6 and TRBJ2-2; TRBD1 aligns across 7 bases. This CDR3 region has 14 residues. J was trimmed by 3 bases and V by 5 bases; bases with no gene match: 3. CDR1 is MNHNY, CDR2 SVGAGI, per germline (reference sequence). The CDR3: CASSVQGDTGELFF. As DNA, the CDR3 is TGTGCCAGCAGTGTCCAGGGGGACACCGGGGAGCTGTTTTTT.

The gene calls are TRBV30 and TRBJ1-6, with D possibly TRBD1 on 6 matching bases. The CDR3 runs 15 residues. Trimming removed 2 bases from V and 7 bases from J, with 15 bases in between. Per the germline V gene, CDR1 is GTSNPN and CDR2 is SVGIG (reference sequence). CDR3 nucleotide sequence: TGTGCCTGGAGTCAGTATAGGGGGTGGAATTCACCCCTCCACTTT. As protein: CAWSQYRGWNSPLHF.

This clonotype was detected only once. The chain links TRBV15 to TRBJ2-5; D is tentatively TRBD1 or TRBD2 (5 bases each). The CDR3 runs 12 residues. V gave up 0 bases and J gave up 11 bases, with 10 bases separating them. From germline, CDR1 is LNHNV and CDR2 YYDKDF (reference sequence). The CDR3 spells CATSRDMGEQYF. The CDR3 DNA follows: TGTGCCACCAGCAGAGATATGGGGGAGCAGTACTTC.

V and J are TRBV4-2 and TRBJ2-4; 9 nucleotides match TRBD2. The length of the CDR3 is 16 residues. The germline CDR1 and CDR2 sequences are LGHNA and YNFKEQ. With V trimmed by 4 bases and J by 6 bases, 10 bases remained unmatched. The CDR3 region is CASSREVAGAPNIQYF. CDR3 sequence (DNA): TGTGCCAGCAGCCGGGAGGTAGCGGGAGCTCCAAACATTCAGTACTTC.

The CDR3 DNA sequence: TGTGCCAGTCGGGACCCCCTCTACAATGAGCAGTACTTC. This translates into CASRDPLYNEQYF. V gene TRBV28 combines with J gene TRBJ2-1; perhaps D is TRBD1 or TRBD2 (5 bases each). TRBJ2-7 matches the DNA end more closely, so the J call is doubtful. The germline V gene encodes CDR1 MDHEN and CDR2 SYDVKM. The CDR3 spans 13 residues.

This clonotype has just one count. V usage is TRBV4-3 and J usage is TRBJ2-1; TRBD2 matches 7 bases. The CDR3 runs 15 residues. Germline CDR1 is LGHNA and CDR2 is YSLEER. With 1 base clipped from V and 6 bases from J, the junction kept 6 bases outside the gene matches. CDR3 amino acids: CASSQGASGVNEQFF. For the CDR3, the DNA is TGCGCCAGCAGCCAAGGGGCTAGCGGAGTCAATGAGCAGTTCTTC.

The chain employs TRBV10-3 and TRBJ2-7; D might be TRBD1 (5 bases). Germline loops: CDR1 ENHRY, CDR2 SYGVKD. The CDR3 is made up of 13 amino acids. V was cut by 6 bases and J by 1 base, with 10 bases left in between. The CDR3 region has the DNA TGTGCCATCAGAACGGACACATCCTACGAGCAGTACTTC. Residues: CAIRTDTSYEQYF.

At least ten counts were recorded for this clonotype. The chain has TRBV3-1 and TRBJ1-1; D gene ambiguous. Germline CDR1 reads LGHDT; CDR2 reads YNNKEL (reference sequence). The CDR3 contains 13 residues. Trimming took 0 bases from V and 6 from J, leaving 8 bases between them. CDR3 sequence reads: CASSQDKGPEAFF. The DNA for the CDR3 is TGTGCCAGCAGCCAAGACAAGGGCCCTGAAGCTTTCTTT.

The rearrangement joins TRBV20-1 to TRBJ2-4; D call uncertain. The CDR3 runs to 13 residues. The V and J ends lost 5 bases and 0 bases respectively, with 8 bases between them. Germline-derived CDR1 and CDR2 are DFQATT and SNEGSKA (reference sequence). CDR3 sequence: CSASSLAKNIQYF. The CDR3 DNA sequence: TGCAGTGCTTCCTCCCTAGCCAAAAACATTCAGTACTTC.

The genes are TRBV14 and TRBJ2-5; D is possibly TRBD2 (5 bases). The germline gives CDR1 SGHDN, CDR2 FVKESK. With 5 bases removed from V and 5 bases from J, the gap between germline ends came to 18 bases. This CDR3 comprises 15 residues. The CDR3 nucleotides are TGTGCCAGCAGCAGGATCCCCGCGGGTGAGGAGACCCAGTACTTC. Residues: CASSRIPAGEETQYF.

This clonotype was observed a handful of times. CDR3 bases: TGTGCCAGCAGTTTTCTGGGGGGGGAAGAGACCCAGTACTTC. Its protein product is CASSFLGGEETQYF. The V call is TRBV27, the J call TRBJ2-5; 7 nucleotides align to TRBD2. The CDR3 is 14 residues long. With 3 bases clipped from V and 3 bases from J, the junction kept 4 bases outside the gene matches. From germline, CDR1 is MNHEY and CDR2 SMNVEV (reference sequence).

In regard to this clonotype: A much larger clone differs from this one at a single base, so this may be a read error. The V gene is TRBV5-1, the J gene TRBJ2-5; 9 bases match TRBD2. The CDR3 is made up of 16 amino acids. Germline V gene lookup returns CDR1 SGHRS and CDR2 YFSETQ. Trimming at V came to 4 bases and at J to 7 bases, leaving 14 bases not matched to a gene. The CDR3 loop reads CASSPSLAGVSGTQYF. Here the CDR3 DNA reads TGCGCCAGCAGCCCTTCCTTAGCGGGAGTAAGCGGGACCCAGTACTTC. The whole variable domain, filled in from reference TRBV5-1 and TRBJ2-5, reads KAGVTQTPRYLIKTRGQQVTLSCSPISGHRSVSWYQQTPGQGLQFLFEYFSETQRNKGNFPGRFSGRQFSNSRSEMNVSTLELGDSALYLCASSPSLAGVSGTQYFGPGTRLLVL.

This chain joins TRBV28 and TRBJ2-6; 9 bases fit TRBD1. CDR1 and CDR2 (germline): MDHEN, SYDVKM. Trimming took 3 bases from V and 2 from J; bases not matched to a gene: 5. The CDR3 consists of 17 residues. The CDR3 protein is CASSFLQGATGANVLTF. The CDR3 DNA sequence: TGTGCCAGCAGTTTTTTACAGGGGGCCACTGGGGCCAACGTCCTGACTTTC.